These 24 T cell receptor beta chains came from one sample sequenced in a study of blood T cell repertoires in COVID-19. Sequencing used immunoSEQ multiplex PCR; TCRdb keeps in-frame clones, though not all of them. Among approximately 210,000 clones, almost 85% were seen once, and the ten largest hold about an eighth. Sequenced: peripheral blood. The source of these receptors is a woman in her forties with acute or convalescent COVID-19.

The chain recombines TRBV7-2 with TRBJ1-2, with D uncertain. The ends were cut back, 1 base at V and 2 bases at J, with 8 bases in the middle. The CDR3 is 14 amino acids. Germline lookup yields CDR1 SGHTA and CDR2 FQGNSA. The CDR3: CASSLGGGNYGYTF. The CDR3 DNA sequence: TGTGCCAGCAGCTTAGGAGGCGGAAACTATGGCTACACCTTC.

V usage is TRBV6-5 and J usage is TRBJ2-7; 8 nucleotides line up with TRBD1. This CDR3 spans 15 amino acids. The junction had 11 bases not matched to a gene; V was cut back by 6 bases and J by 4 bases. The germline CDR1 and CDR2 sequences are MNHEY and SVGAGI. The CDR3, as DNA: TGTGCCAGCAGAGCCTCCGGACAGGGTTATTACGAGCAGTACTTC. It translates to CASRASGQGYYEQYF.

Of note for this clone: A read error may account for a junction end that differs from germline. The CDR3 nucleotides are TGTGCCAGCAGCGTAGCGTCAGGACAGGCCGAGATACAATTC. The encoded protein is CASSVASGQAEIQF. The genes are TRBV9 and TRBJ2-7, with TRBD1 matching over 7 bases. The germline V gene has CDR1 SGDLS and CDR2 YYNGEE. The CDR3 consists of 14 residues.

CDR3 amino acids: CASSIGPGYPEAFF. CDR3 DNA sequence: TGTGCCAGTAGTATAGGACCGGGGTACCCTGAAGCTTTCTTT. The rearrangement joins TRBV19 to TRBJ1-1; D not resolved. The CDR3 length is 14 residues. The germline V and J ends were trimmed by 1 base and 6 bases, with 12 bases remaining between them. In germline, CDR1 is LNHDA, CDR2 SQIVND (reference sequence).

The chain has TRBV6-5 and TRBJ1-2, with D maybe TRBD1 (5 bases). V lost 4 bases, J lost 1 base, and 10 bases lay in between. This CDR3 has 14 amino acids. From germline, CDR1 is MNHEY and CDR2 SVGAGI. CDR3 sequence reads: CASSWGGVNYGYTF. For the CDR3, the DNA is TGTGCCAGCAGTTGGGGGGGTGTTAACTATGGCTACACCTTC.

This clone was seen many times. The rearrangement joins TRBV6-2 or TRBV6-3 to TRBJ1-5; D possibly corresponds to TRBD1 (5 bases). This CDR3 spans 14 amino acids. Germline V gene sequence: CDR1 MNHEY, CDR2 SVGEGT. Deletions cut 7 bases from V and 2 bases from J, with 12 bases between. The CDR3 sequence: CASNPTGGNQPQHF. In DNA form, the CDR3 reads TGTGCCAGCAACCCGACGGGGGGCAATCAGCCCCAGCATTTT.

This clone turned up a few times. The chain is built from TRBV19 and TRBJ2-7; 7 positions match TRBD2. Germline values: CDR1 LNHDA, CDR2 SQIVND (reference sequence). The ends lost 8 bases at V and 7 bases at J; junction bases unmatched: 8. The CDR3 has 12 residues. The CDR3 protein is CASSPSGKEQYF. In DNA, the CDR3 is TGTGCCAGTTCACCTAGCGGCAAGGAGCAGTACTTC.

This chain joins TRBV5-1 and TRBJ2-3; D remains ambiguous. The CDR3 consists of 13 residues. V was clipped by 0 bases and J by 6 bases, with 8 bases between them. Germline values: CDR1 SGHRS, CDR2 YFSETQ. The CDR3 DNA reads as TGCGCCAGCAGCTTGGGGTCGGTGGATACGCAGTATTTT. The encoded protein is CASSLGSVDTQYF. The variable domain in full, completed from reference TRBV5-1 and TRBJ2-3, reads KAGVTQTPRYLIKTRGQQVTLSCSPISGHRSVSWYQQTPGQGLQFLFEYFSETQRNKGNFPGRFSGRQFSNSRSEMNVSTLELGDSALYLCASSLGSVDTQYFGPGTRLTVL.

This clone was counted once. The chain joins TRBV2 to TRBJ2-1, with unresolved D. CDR3 length: 16 amino acids. Trimming took 6 bases from V and 1 from J, leaving 16 bases between them. Looked up from germline, CDR1 is SNHLY and CDR2 is FYNNEI. The CDR3 sequence is CASSADISLSYNEQFF. In DNA form, the CDR3 reads TGTGCCAGCAGCGCTGACATATCCTTATCCTACAATGAGCAGTTCTTC.

The chain combines TRBV4-1 with TRBJ2-1; 11 positions match TRBD1. The length of the CDR3 is 17 residues. V lost 4 bases, J lost 3 bases, and 8 bases stayed unmatched. Germline CDR1 MGHRA, CDR2 YSYEKL. This chain's CDR3 is CASSPRLDRGLYNEQFF. The CDR3 DNA reads as TGCGCCAGCAGCCCAAGACTGGACAGGGGGCTCTACAATGAGCAGTTCTTC.

This clone was seen more than once but under ten times. The chain is built from TRBV10-2 and TRBJ1-1; no definite D call. The V end was cut by 8 bases, the J end by 5 bases, with 9 bases between. Germline V lookup: CDR1 WSHSY, CDR2 SAAADI. This CDR3 has 11 residues. For the CDR3, the DNA is TGCGCCAGCCGGGGTGGAACTGAAGCTTTCTTT. Translation: CASRGGTEAFF.

This clone appeared a single time. The chain is built from TRBV24-1 and TRBJ2-1; 13 bases map to TRBD2. Looked up from germline, CDR1 is KGHDR and CDR2 is SFDVKD. The CDR3 totals 17 residues. V shed 3 bases, J shed 6 bases, and the junction held 7 bases outside the gene matches. CDR3 DNA sequence: TGTGCCACCAGTGATCCCGGGACTAGCGGGACCCCCAATGAGCAGTTCTTC. Residues: CATSDPGTSGTPNEQFF.

The genes are TRBV2 and TRBJ2-3, with D possibly being TRBD2 (6 bases). The CDR3 spans 15 residues. The V end lost 2 bases, the J end lost 0 bases, and 9 bases lay between the germline ends. Per germline, CDR1 SNHLY and CDR2 FYNNEI. For the CDR3, the DNA is TGTGCCAGCAGTGAAACGGGGGACAGCACAGATACGCAGTATTTT. Residues: CASSETGDSTDTQYF. The complete variable domain, with remaining parts taken from reference TRBV2 and TRBJ2-3, reads EPEVTQTPSHQVTQMGQEVILRCVPISNHLYFYWYRQILGQKVEFLVSFYNNEISEKSEIFDDQFSVERPDGSNFTLKIRSTKLEDSAMYFCASSETGDSTDTQYFGPGTRLTVL.

The V and J genes are TRBV6-5 and TRBJ2-7; the D is unclear. The CDR3 is 12 residues long. The V end was cut by 0 bases, the J end by 3 bases, with 3 bases between. From germline, CDR1 is MNHEY and CDR2 SVGAGI. The CDR3 here is CASSYSYYEQYF. The DNA for the CDR3 is TGTGCCAGCAGTTACTCCTACTACGAGCAGTACTTC.

This chain links TRBV30 with TRBJ1-4; possible D gene TRBD1, 6 bases. CDR3 length: 13 amino acids. V was pared by 1 base and J by 5 bases, with 8 bases between. Germline V gene data show CDR1 as GTSNPN and CDR2 as SVGIG (reference sequence). The CDR3 coding sequence is TGTGCCTGGAGTGCGGGGGGCAATGAAAAACTGTTTTTT. Amino acid sequence: CAWSAGGNEKLFF.

This chain joins TRBV6-6 and TRBJ1-2; D is unresolved. V was cut by 7 bases and J by 4 bases, with 10 bases left in between. Germline values: CDR1 MNHNY, CDR2 SVGAGI (reference sequence). CDR3 length equals 12 residues. The CDR3 nucleotides read TGTGCCAGCAACGAGGGAAGCTATGGCTACACCTTC. Translation: CASNEGSYGYTF.

V and J are TRBV7-6 and TRBJ2-1, with 8 positions matching TRBD1. The germline gives CDR1 SGHVS, CDR2 FNYEAQ. The CDR3 consists of 14 residues. J was trimmed by 5 bases and V by 5 bases; bases with no gene match: 5. Written as DNA, the CDR3 is TGTGCCAGCAGCCGGGAGACAGGGGACAATGAGCAGTTCTTC. It encodes CASSRETGDNEQFF.

This clone turned up a few times. The chain combines TRBV4-3 with TRBJ1-5; D uncertain. This CDR3 contains 15 residues. V shed 0 bases and J shed 4 bases, with 10 bases lying between them. Germline assignment: CDR1 LGHNA and CDR2 YSLEER. The CDR3 coding sequence is TGCGCCAGCAGCCAAGATTTAGGAGTTAATCAGCCCCAGCATTTT. This translates into CASSQDLGVNQPQHF.

The CDR3 loop is CASSPTAGLEFF. CDR3 bases: TGTGCCAGCAGCCCAACAGCGGGGCTGGAGTTCTTC. The chain uses TRBV7-3 and TRBJ2-1, with TRBD2 matching 7 bases. The ends lost 5 bases at V and 14 bases at J; junction bases unmatched: 9. Germline V gene sequence: CDR1 SGHTA, CDR2 FQGTGA. CDR3 size: 12 residues.

This clone appeared a single time. The chain combines TRBV3-1 (or the pseudogene TRBV3-2) with TRBJ1-1, with 7 positions matching TRBD1. This CDR3 comprises 17 residues. The trim removed 2 bases at V and 4 bases at J, leaving 13 bases unmatched. The germline CDR1 and CDR2 sequences are LGHDT and YNNKEL (reference sequence). CDR3 in amino acids: CASSQRALDRVGTEAFF. Written as DNA, the CDR3 is TGTGCCAGCAGCCAACGAGCCCTAGACAGGGTGGGCACTGAAGCTTTCTTT.

The chain couples TRBV24-1 to TRBJ1-5, with D perhaps TRBD1 (5 bases). Trimming took 9 bases from V and 9 from J, leaving 17 bases between them. The V gene's germline CDR1 is KGHDR and CDR2 SFDVKD. This CDR3 has 13 residues. CDR3: CATSPQGLGPQHF. CDR3 coding DNA: TGTGCCACCTCGCCCCAGGGTCTAGGGCCCCAGCATTTT.

This clone was picked up one time. J is TRBJ2-3 and V is TRBV2; 10 positions agree with TRBD2. Germline CDR1 reads SNHLY; CDR2 reads FYNNEI. V lost 4 bases to trimming and J lost 4 bases; unmatched junction nucleotides: 8. This CDR3 region has 16 residues. As DNA, the CDR3 is TGTGCCAGCAGTGGGGGACTAGCGACTTTTTCAGATACGCAGTATTTT. Translating gives CASSGGLATFSDTQYF.

V and J are TRBV7-2 and TRBJ2-1, with 7 bases matching TRBD2. V lost 5 bases to trimming and J lost 7 bases; unmatched junction nucleotides: 11. The CDR3 extends over 15 amino acids. Germline V lookup: CDR1 SGHTA, CDR2 FQGNSA. For the CDR3, the DNA is TGTGCCAGCAGCCCTATGGGCGGGGGACTAAATGAGCAGTTCTTC. This encodes CASSPMGGGLNEQFF. Full variable domain (outside the CDR3, taken from reference TRBV7-2 and TRBJ2-1): GAGVSQSPSNKVTEKGKDVELRCDPISGHTALYWYRQSLGQGLEFLIYFQGNSAPDKSGLPSDRFSAERTGGSVSTLTIQRTQQEDSAVYLCASSPMGGGLNEQFFGPGTRLTVL.

This clone was counted once. The chain has TRBV12-2 and TRBJ2-3; TRBD2 is taken as the D call from the table, unchecked against the DNA. TRBV12-2 is described as a pseudogene. The CDR3 spans 16 residues. The CDR3, as DNA: TGTGCAAGTCGCCCAAGGGAGCGGGGGGGCGGAGATACGCAGTATTTT. Its protein product is CASRPRERGGGDTQYF.